This entry features one T cell receptor (beta chain) sequence. As yet, its antigen is unknown. The sample comes from a study of T-cell memory formation after mild COVID-19. Study-level findings and limits: Some clones that responded were present in memory (sampled pre-infection), which suggests cross-reactive memory joined. Contracting clones, day 15 to 85, had balanced CD4/CD8, and later expanders favored CD4+.

V was clipped by 4 bases and J by 12 bases; unmatched bases: 11. This CDR3 comprises 12 residues. Germline CDR1 is SQVTM and CDR2 is ANQGSEA. TCR alpha and TCR beta cDNA libraries carrying sample barcodes and UMIs were produced by 5'RACE using constant-segment primers. From the 5' RACE reads, TCRdb called clonotypes with MiXCR, one entry per CDR3 protein. The table includes about 110,000 distinct CDR3 sequences, 18% detected once. The chain employs TRBV29-1 and TRBJ1-1; 7 bases match TRBD1. Sequences were obtained from PBMCs or a T cell subset sorted from them (not recorded which). This receptor was identified in a young man who had mild COVID-19 (a few samples of this study predate the infection). Cell type and time point are not known. The CDR3 region has the DNA TGCAGCGTTGTGCTCACAGGGGTACTTCCTTTCTTT. Its protein is CSVVLTGVLPFF.